This passage covers 17 T cell receptor beta chains from one sample sequenced in a study of blood T cell repertoires in COVID-19. The assay was immunoSEQ multiplex PCR, and TCRdb's table has in-frame clones only and misses some. The data contain tens of thousands of clones, about four fifths of them singletons. Sequenced sample: peripheral blood. The receptors shown here come from a woman of 80 years or more with active or convalescent COVID-19.

The chain is built from TRBV7-2 and TRBJ1-2, with D perhaps TRBD1 (5 bases). This CDR3 comprises 13 residues. The germline V gene encodes CDR1 SGHTA and CDR2 FQGNSA. V was cut by 1 base and J by 6 bases, with 9 bases left in between. In DNA, the CDR3 is TGTGCCAGCAGCTTAGGTCCAGGGAATGGCTACACCTTC. This translates into CASSLGPGNGYTF.

The chain combines TRBV27 with TRBJ2-1; D is tentatively TRBD1 or TRBD2 (10 bases each). This CDR3 region has 19 residues. The V and J ends lost 6 bases and 9 bases respectively, with 33 bases between them. Germline V gives CDR1 MNHEY, CDR2 SMNVEV (reference sequence). CDR3 protein: CASRSGTGAQAGGGREQFF. Here the CDR3 DNA reads TGTGCCAGCAGGTCAGGGACAGGGGCCCAAGCGGGAGGGGGCCGTGAGCAGTTCTTC.

The V and J genes are TRBV5-1 and TRBJ1-1; D is perhaps TRBD1 (5 bases). Trimming removed 0 bases at V and 3 bases at J, with 9 bases between. Per germline, CDR1 SGHRS and CDR2 YFSETQ. The CDR3 extends over 14 amino acids. CDR3 sequence: CASSLAGGDTEAFF. Written as DNA, the CDR3 is TGCGCCAGCAGCTTGGCCGGGGGGGACACTGAAGCTTTCTTT.

The table lists this clone with a few counts. The gene calls are TRBV28 and TRBJ2-3, with 12 bases identical to TRBD2. V lost 3 bases to trimming and J lost 3 bases; unmatched junction nucleotides: 16. The germline gives CDR1 MDHEN, CDR2 SYDVKM. The CDR3 runs 20 residues. CDR3 residues: CASSFKKAGLAGGMTDTQYF. CDR3 sequence (DNA): TGTGCCAGCAGTTTTAAGAAGGCAGGCCTAGCGGGAGGGATGACAGATACGCAGTATTTT.

This chain joins TRBV7-2 and TRBJ2-7; D perhaps matches TRBD1 (5 bases). V was clipped by 5 bases and J by 2 bases, with 25 bases between them. Germline CDR1 is SGHTA and CDR2 is FQGNSA. CDR3 size: 18 residues. The CDR3: CASSLQASRAAATYEQYF. Written as DNA, the CDR3 is TGTGCCAGCAGCCTACAAGCCTCCAGGGCCGCTGCTACCTACGAGCAGTACTTC.

This chain connects TRBV6-6 to TRBJ1-1; 7 nucleotides match TRBD1. This CDR3 contains 16 residues. J lost 4 bases, V lost 2 bases, and 10 bases had no gene match. Germline-derived CDR1 and CDR2 are MNHNY and SVGAGI (reference sequence). The CDR3 DNA sequence: TGTGCCAGCAGTTACCTCCCCACAGGGGAGGCCACTGAAGCTTTCTTT. Amino acid sequence: CASSYLPTGEATEAFF.

V gene TRBV10-3 combines with J gene TRBJ1-2; D gene unclear. The V gene lost 3 bases and the J gene lost 4 bases, with 12 bases spanning the gap. Germline assignment: CDR1 ENHRY and CDR2 SYGVKD. There are 14 residues in the CDR3. CDR3 DNA sequence: TGTGCCATCAGTGACCTTGGCCTGGTCTATGGCTACACCTTC. It encodes CAISDLGLVYGYTF.

The chain has TRBV3-1 (or the pseudogene TRBV3-2) and TRBJ1-2; weak D call: TRBD1 (6 bases). The CDR3 extends over 15 amino acids. Looked up from germline, CDR1 is LGHDT and CDR2 is YNNKEL (reference sequence). V was pared by 5 bases and J by 4 bases, with 17 bases between. Here the CDR3 reads CASSLTGTPTYGYTF. In nucleotides, the CDR3 is TGTGCCAGCAGCTTAACGGGGACACCGACCTATGGCTACACCTTC.

This sequence joins TRBV7-9 and TRBJ2-7, with a tentative D call TRBD1 (5 bases). The germline gives CDR1 SEHNR, CDR2 FQNEAQ (reference sequence). Trimming pared 1 base from V and 5 bases from J, leaving 15 bases between. This CDR3 region has 15 residues. CDR3 sequence (DNA): TGTGCCAGCAGCTTAGTCTCCCAGGGCTTCCACGAGCAGTACTTC. The encoded protein is CASSLVSQGFHEQYF.

This chain uses TRBV27 with TRBJ2-6, with D perhaps matching TRBD1 (5 bases). V lost 5 bases, J lost 0 bases, and 5 bases lay in between. Germline-derived CDR1 and CDR2 are MNHEY and SMNVEV (reference sequence). CDR3 length: 14 residues. The CDR3 sequence: CASSDSSGANVLTF. In DNA, the CDR3 is TGTGCCAGCAGTGACAGCTCTGGGGCCAACGTCCTGACTTTC.

This clone is medium-sized. V and J are TRBV25-1 and TRBJ2-3; TRBD2 aligns across 9 bases. The CDR3 covers 13 residues. With V trimmed by 7 bases and J by 5 bases, 4 bases remained unmatched. Germline values: CDR1 MGHDK, CDR2 SYGVNS. The CDR3 DNA is TGTGCCAGCACGGCGGGGGGGCAAGATACGCAGTATTTT. It translates to CASTAGGQDTQYF.

The chain carries TRBV5-4 and TRBJ1-1; D not certain. Germline CDR1 is SGHNT and CDR2 is YYREEE (reference sequence). V shed 0 bases and J shed 2 bases, with 14 bases lying between them. This CDR3 comprises 16 residues. CDR3 sequence reads: CASSLVVRARNTEAFF. The CDR3 bases are TGTGCCAGCAGCTTGGTCGTGCGGGCGAGAAACACTGAAGCTTTCTTT.

The rearrangement uses TRBV11-2 and TRBJ2-3; 12 positions match TRBD2. Germline CDR1 is SGHAT and CDR2 is FQNNGV. Losses at the gene ends were 5 bases for V and 4 bases for J; bases not matched to a gene: 4. The CDR3 contains 15 residues. In DNA, the CDR3 is TGTGCCAGCAGCCCCCGGACTAGCGGGGCAGATACGCAGTATTTT. This encodes CASSPRTSGADTQYF.

The V gene is TRBV7-6, the J gene TRBJ1-4; no firm D call. V was pared by 4 bases and J by 7 bases, with 19 bases between. This CDR3 is built from 16 residues. Germline loops: CDR1 SGHVS, CDR2 FNYEAQ. The CDR3 nucleotides read TGTGCCAGCAGCTCCCTGACACGGGCCCGGGGTGAAAAACTGTTTTTT. Protein: CASSSLTRARGEKLFF. Combining the CDR3 with reference TRBV7-6 and TRBJ1-4 gives the whole variable domain GAGVSQSPRYKVTKRGQDVALRCDPISGHVSLYWYRQALGQGPEFLTYFNYEAQQDKSGLPNDRFSAERPEGSISTLTIQRTEQRDSAMYRCASSSLTRARGEKLFFGSGTQLSVL.

V is TRBV27 and J is TRBJ2-2; weak D call: TRBD1 (6 bases). Per germline, CDR1 MNHEY and CDR2 SMNVEV (reference sequence). The CDR3 has 14 amino acids. V lost 7 bases, J lost 6 bases, and 15 bases lay in between. The CDR3: CASIKQGMAGELFF. Here the CDR3 DNA reads TGTGCCAGCATTAAACAGGGTATGGCCGGGGAGCTGTTTTTT.

This chain links TRBV11-2 with TRBJ2-7; 7 nucleotides align to TRBD1. V was pared by 5 bases and J by 6 bases, with 7 bases of the junction left unmatched. CDR1 is SGHAT, CDR2 FQNNGV, per germline. The CDR3 covers 13 residues. The CDR3 loop is CASSHARGPEQYF. CDR3 sequence (DNA): TGTGCCAGCAGCCACGCAAGGGGGCCCGAGCAGTACTTC. Full variable domain (remainder filled in from reference TRBV11-2 and TRBJ2-7): EAGVAQSPRYKIIEKRQSVAFWCNPISGHATLYWYQQILGQGPKLLIQFQNNGVVDDSQLPKDRFSAERLKGVDSTLKIQPAKLEDSAVYLCASSHARGPEQYFGPGTRLTVT.

The chain joins TRBV30 to TRBJ2-7; D uncertain. V lost 0 bases, J lost 6 bases, and 6 bases lay in between. The length of the CDR3 is 11 residues. CDR1 is GTSNPN, CDR2 SVGIG, per germline (reference sequence). The CDR3 sequence is CAWSVRVEQYF. DNA of the CDR3: TGTGCCTGGAGTGTCCGGGTCGAGCAGTACTTC. The entire variable domain, with the rest obtained from reference TRBV30 and TRBJ2-7, is as follows: SQTIHQWPATLVQPVGSPLSLECTVEGTSNPNLYWYRQAAGRGLQLLFYSVGIGQISSEVPQNLSASRPQDRQFILSSKKLLLSDSGFYLCAWSVRVEQYFGPGTRLTVT.